This TCR beta chain is from a study of shared clonotypes between healthy human individuals. Study results and caveats: Rarefaction gave evidence that sorted-subset sequencing remained incomplete despite large depth.

To note about this clone: Its specificity is not known.

The CDR3 is 17 residues long. CDR1 and CDR2 (germline): LNHDA, SQIVND (reference sequence). The J segment lost 0 bases and the V segment lost 1 base, leaving 6 bases of the junction unmatched. Template for every sorted-subset replicate PCR totaled roughly 200 ng DNA, approximately 30,000 T cell genomes. Method: immunoSEQ multiplex PCR; TCRdb's copy keeps in-frame clones and lacks some. The sample has more than 1.2 million clones; approximately 98.5% are singletons. V gene TRBV19 combines with J gene TRBJ2-1, with 7 bases aligning to TRBD2. What was sequenced was naive CD4+ T cells sorted from blood. Noted subset: CD45RA+ positively selected. This clonotype was sampled from a man aged 25 to 45 in good health. This CDR3 is CASSIGGTSASYNEQFF. The CDR3 nucleotides are TGTGCCAGTAGTATAGGTGGTACTAGCGCCTCCTACAATGAGCAGTTCTTC.